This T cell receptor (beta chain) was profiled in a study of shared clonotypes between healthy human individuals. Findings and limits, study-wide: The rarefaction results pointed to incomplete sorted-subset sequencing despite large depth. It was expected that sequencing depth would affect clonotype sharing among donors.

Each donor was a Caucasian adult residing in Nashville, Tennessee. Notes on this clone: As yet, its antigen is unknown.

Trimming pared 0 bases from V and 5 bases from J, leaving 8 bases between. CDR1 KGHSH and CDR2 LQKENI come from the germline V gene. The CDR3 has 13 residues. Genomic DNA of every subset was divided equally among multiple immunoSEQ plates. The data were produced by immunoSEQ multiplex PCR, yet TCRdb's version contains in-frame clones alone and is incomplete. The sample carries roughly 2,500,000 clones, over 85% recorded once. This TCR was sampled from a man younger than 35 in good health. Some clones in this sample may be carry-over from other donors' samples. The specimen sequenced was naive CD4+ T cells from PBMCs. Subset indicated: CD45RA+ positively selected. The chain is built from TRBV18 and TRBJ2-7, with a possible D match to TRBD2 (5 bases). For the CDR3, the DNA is TGTGCCAGCTCACCACCGGGAGTAAACGAGCAGTACTTC. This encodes CASSPPGVNEQYF. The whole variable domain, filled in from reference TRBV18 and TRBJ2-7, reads NAGVMQNPRHLVRRRGQEARLRCSPMKGHSHVYWYRQLPEEGLKFMVYLQKENIIDESGMPKERFSAEFPKEGPSILRIQQVVRGDSAAYFCASSPPGVNEQYFGPGTRLTVT.